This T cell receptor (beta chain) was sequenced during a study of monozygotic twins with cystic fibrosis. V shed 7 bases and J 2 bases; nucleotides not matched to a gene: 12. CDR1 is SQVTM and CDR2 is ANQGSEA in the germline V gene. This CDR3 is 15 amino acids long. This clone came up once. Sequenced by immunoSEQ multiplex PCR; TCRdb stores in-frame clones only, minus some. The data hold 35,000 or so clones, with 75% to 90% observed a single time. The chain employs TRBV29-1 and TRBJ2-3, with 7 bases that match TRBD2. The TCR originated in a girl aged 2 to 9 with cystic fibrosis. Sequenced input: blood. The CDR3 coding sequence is TGCAGCGGGGCGGGGGACCTTATTTACACAGATACGCAGTATTTT. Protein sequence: CSGAGDLIYTDTQYF.